The entry below describes one TCR beta chain. The antigen this receptor binds is unknown. There are no base qualities to consult, and no much larger clone falls within one base. V was cut back by 6 bases and J by 7 bases, leaving a gap of 19 bases between them. Inclusive of the bounding cysteine and phenylalanine, the CDR3 is 14 residues long. Only the CDR3 portion is preserved as DNA: 42 bases, with reading frame beginning at the first base. The germline V gene yields MNHEY for CDR1 and SVGAGI for CDR2. For sequencing of the TCRbeta CDR3 region, genomic DNA was extracted from the sorted cells. The immunoSEQ Assay was used for sequencing of TCRbeta CDR3 regions. TCRdb took this table from immuneACCESS and kept in-frame rearrangements with V and J called. Such tables lack part of the clones; where checked against another copy, unresolved V genes explain under half of the gap, and the rest is unexplained. The sample table shows 70,000 to 90,000 clones, and roughly 90% are seen once. The ten largest clonotypes hold around 0.35% of the sample.

Patients with autoimmune disease history or receiving systemic immunosuppression were excluded from the trial. Peripheral blood for TCR sequencing was collected from all dose cohorts at baseline, on cycle 4 day 1, and on cycle 7 day 1. Samples were obtained from an open-label, multicenter, first-in-human phase I dose-escalation trial of ivuxolimab. Adults with locally advanced or metastatic melanoma, renal cell carcinoma, hepatocellular carcinoma or head and neck squamous cell carcinoma were enrolled in the trial. Before TCR sequencing, CD4+ T cells and CD8+ T cells from peripheral blood were sorted into separate populations. The record originates from a study of OX40 agonist ivuxolimab in advanced cancers. At the level of the whole study: Ivuxolimab, which targeted the costimulatory receptor OX40 (CD134), was an agonistic, fully human IgG2 monoclonal antibody. Intravenous ivuxolimab was administered to patients every 2 weeks at six dose levels: 0.01, 0.1, 0.3, 1.5, 3 and 10 mg/kg. Peripheral TCRbeta sequencing was intended to test whether TCR sequence diversity was altered and clonal T-cell expansion was caused by ivuxolimab. Patients were allowed to have had prior anti-PD-1, anti-PD-L1 or anti-CTLA-4 therapy, and approximately 40% of the dose-escalation patients had previously received checkpoint inhibitors. In the dose-escalation cohort, 82.7% of patients were male, and the mean age was approximately 60 years, with a range of roughly 20 to 80. Partial responses occurred in three dose-escalation patients, of whom one had hepatocellular carcinoma and two had cutaneous melanoma. The monotherapy dose-escalation portion (N of about 50 patients) of the phase I ivuxolimab trial is reported in the paper. Of the approximately 50 dose-escalation patients, hepatocellular carcinoma was present in approximately 20, melanoma in approximately 15, renal cell carcinoma in 9 and head and neck cancer in 9. Here is what the overall study found, with its caveats: In partial responders in the 0.1-3.0 mg/kg groups, normalized peripheral clonal expansion was found to be among the lowest, especially among CD8+ T cells. On average, CD8+ T cells showed more expanded clones than CD4+ T cells after ivuxolimab. Which antigens the clonally expanded peripheral T cells were specific for was not determined. At doses of 0.1 to 3.0 mg/kg, clonal expansion of both CD4+ and CD8+ T cells in blood was seen between baseline and week 6. Low levels of normalized T-cell clonal expansion were also seen in some patients who did not respond.

Sequencing was performed on CD4+ or CD8+ T cells sorted from blood, taken in a trial of the OX40 agonist ivuxolimab. The receptor was derived from an adult with an advanced solid tumor such as melanoma, head and neck, liver or kidney cancer. The chain is encoded by TRBV6-5 joined to TRBJ2-7; TRBD1 is possibly the D segment (5 matching bases). This receptor carries the CDR3 CASSRTQTAGEQYF. The bases read TGTGCCAGCAGCCGGACCCAGACAGCCGGAGAGCAGTACTTC.